This T cell receptor (beta chain) emerged from a study of OX40 agonist ivuxolimab in advanced cancers. Some background on the complete study: Ivuxolimab was an agonistic, fully human IgG2 monoclonal antibody directed against OX40 (CD134), a costimulatory receptor. Intravenous ivuxolimab was administered to patients every 2 weeks at six dose levels: 0.01, 0.1, 0.3, 1.5, 3 and 10 mg/kg. Of the roughly 51 patients in dose escalation, about 20 had hepatocellular carcinoma, some 15 had melanoma, 9 had renal cell carcinoma and 9 had head and neck cancer. The dose-escalation cohort was 82.7% male with a mean age of approximately 59 years, ranging from roughly 20 to 80. Prior anti-PD-1, anti-PD-L1 or anti-CTLA-4 therapy was permitted, and checkpoint inhibitors had been received by around 39% of dose-escalation patients. Partial responses occurred in three dose-escalation patients, of whom one had hepatocellular carcinoma and two had cutaneous melanoma. The point of sequencing TCRbeta in the periphery was to test whether ivuxolimab changed TCR sequence diversity and drove clonal T-cell expansion. The monotherapy dose-escalation portion (N of about 50 patients) of the phase I ivuxolimab trial is reported in the paper.

V is pared back by 5 bases and J by 2 bases, with 9 bases lying between the germline termini. The CDR3 spans 13 residues, from the cysteine through the phenylalanine. Only CDR3 DNA is held: 39 bases, read in frame from base 1. The germline V gene yields SGHTA for CDR1 and FQGTGA for CDR2. The trial excluded patients who had a history of autoimmune disease or who were on systemic immunosuppression. Peripheral blood for TCR sequencing was collected from all dose cohorts at baseline, on cycle 4 day 1, and on cycle 7 day 1. Samples came from an open-label, multicenter, first-in-human phase I dose-escalation trial of ivuxolimab. Adults with locally advanced or metastatic melanoma, renal cell carcinoma, hepatocellular carcinoma or head and neck squamous cell carcinoma were enrolled in the trial. Before TCR sequencing, CD4+ and CD8+ T cells were separately sorted from peripheral blood. Points on this clone: Its antigen is unknown. Within one base of it there is no much larger clone, and no base qualities were kept.

Genomic DNA was extracted from sorted cells for sequencing of the TCRbeta CDR3 region. The immunoSEQ Assay was used to sequence the TCRbeta CDR3 regions. Imported from immuneACCESS, the table was reduced by TCRdb to in-frame sequences with V and J called. These copies leave out some clones; in studies compared against another copy, an unresolved V gene accounts for under half, and the cause of the remainder is not known. For this sample the table gives over 80,000 clones, of which less than 90% were detected only once. Roughly 5.5% of the sample goes to the ten largest clones. The research as a whole found: Low levels of normalized T-cell clonal expansion were also shown by some nonresponding patients. In the 0.1-3.0 mg/kg groups, partial responders had among the lowest normalized peripheral clonal expansion, particularly in CD8+ T cells. At doses of 0.1 to 3.0 mg/kg, clonal expansion of both CD4+ and CD8+ T cells in blood was seen between baseline and week 6. The antigen specificity of the clonally expanded peripheral T cells was not determined. On average, CD8+ T cells showed more expanded clones than CD4+ T cells after ivuxolimab.

Sequences were derived from CD4+ or CD8+ T cells sorted from blood, sampled in a trial of the OX40 agonist ivuxolimab. This TCR derives from an adult with an advanced solid tumor such as melanoma, head and neck, liver or kidney cancer. This chain joins TRBV7-3 to TRBJ2-5, with the D gene possibly TRBD1 or TRBD2, each one fitting 5 bases. The nucleotide sequence reads as follows: TGTGCCAGCAGCAAGGGACCTCAAGAGACCCAGTACTTC. This is translated as CASSKGPQETQYF.